In this sample, the clone carrying this T cell receptor (beta chain) turned up once. Its target is not known. There are 15 residues in the CDR3. The germline V gene encodes CDR1 SEHNR and CDR2 FQNEAQ (reference sequence). V was clipped by 5 bases and J by 4 bases, with 15 bases between them. Amplification used 60 Vbeta primers and 13 Jbeta primers. Produced via immunoSEQ multiplex PCR; TCRdb's table is partial and in-frame only. This repertoire shows some 100,000 clones, roughly 82% found once; its top ten account for roughly 10%. These data originate in a study of cytomegalovirus exposure and HLA in healthy donors. Regarding the study as a whole: Accurate prediction of HLA-A and HLA-B alleles (for most subjects) was reportedly achieved from TCR beta sequences. Donor immune exposure was known only as CMV serostatus. Some TCR beta chains (about 180 of them) were listed as cytomegalovirus-associated. Within the data, a cluster of highly shared sequence variants was likely a sequencing artifact.

The chain recombines TRBV7-9 with TRBJ2-1; D remains unclear. This clonotype was sampled from a man over 45 in good health and CMV-seronegative. Material: PBMCs. In DNA form, the CDR3 reads TGTGCCAGCAGCCCCGGTATGGCCGGGTACAATGAGCAGTTCTTC. Residues: CASSPGMAGYNEQFF.